This TCR beta chain was captured by sequencing in a study of T cells in Graves' hyperthyroidism and ophthalmopathy. Study results and limitations: With a median lead of around 6.7 months before onset, the model predicted ophthalmopathy.

Researchers took RNA transcripts and amplified the TCR beta CDR3 regions from them. First-round RT-PCR with HTBI primers amplified the TCR CDR3 region. TCRdb passed the multiplex PCR reads through MiXCR, listing each CDR3 protein once. Here the sample spans almost 600,000 distinct CDR3 sequences, 11% to 15% being singletons. As regards this clonotype: The antigen is not known. At one end the junction does not follow the germline gene, possibly because of a read error.

The CDR3 covers 14 residues. Germline CDR1 SGHTA, CDR2 FQGNSA. This chain joins TRBV7-2 and TRBJ2-3; D unclear. Sequencing was carried out using blood. This TCR was recovered from a woman younger than 45 with Graves' hyperthyroidism that later progressed to Graves' ophthalmopathy. DNA of the CDR3: TGCGCCGGCAGCTTGGCAATTGGGACAGATACGCAGTATTTT. Protein sequence: CAGSLAIGTDTQYF.